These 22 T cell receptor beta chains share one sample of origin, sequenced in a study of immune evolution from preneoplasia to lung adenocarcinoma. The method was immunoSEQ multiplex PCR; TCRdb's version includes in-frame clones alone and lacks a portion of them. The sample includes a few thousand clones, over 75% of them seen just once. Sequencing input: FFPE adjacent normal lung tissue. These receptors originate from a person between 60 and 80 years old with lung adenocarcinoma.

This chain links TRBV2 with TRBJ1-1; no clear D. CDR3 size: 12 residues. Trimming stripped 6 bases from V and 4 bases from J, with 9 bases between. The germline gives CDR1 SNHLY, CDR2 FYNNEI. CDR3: CASRDGITEAFF. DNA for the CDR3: TGTGCCAGCAGGGACGGAATCACTGAAGCTTTCTTT.

The CDR3 DNA is TGTGCCAGCAGCTTGTCCGGGATGGGGGCAGATACGCAGTATTTT. Its protein is CASSLSGMGADTQYF. This chain uses TRBV7-6 with TRBJ2-3; D possibly uses TRBD1 or TRBD2 (5 bases each). The CDR3 length is 15 residues. Trimming shortened V by 3 bases and J by 4 bases, and 14 bases separated the two germline ends. Germline V gene data show CDR1 as SGHVS and CDR2 as FNYEAQ.

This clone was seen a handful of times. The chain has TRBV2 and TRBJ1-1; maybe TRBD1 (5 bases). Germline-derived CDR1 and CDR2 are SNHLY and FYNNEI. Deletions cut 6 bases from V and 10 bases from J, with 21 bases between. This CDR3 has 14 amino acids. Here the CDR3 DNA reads TGTGCCAGCAGCCCCACGAGCTATACGGGGCTAGCTTTCTTT. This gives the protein CASSPTSYTGLAFF.

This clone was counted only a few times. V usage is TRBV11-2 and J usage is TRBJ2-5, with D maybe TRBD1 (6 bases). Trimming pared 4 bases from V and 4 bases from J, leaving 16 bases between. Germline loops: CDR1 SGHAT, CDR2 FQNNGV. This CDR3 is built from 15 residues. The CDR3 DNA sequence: TGTGCCAGCAGCTCGTATCCGACAGGTCTAGAGACCCAGTACTTC. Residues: CASSSYPTGLETQYF.

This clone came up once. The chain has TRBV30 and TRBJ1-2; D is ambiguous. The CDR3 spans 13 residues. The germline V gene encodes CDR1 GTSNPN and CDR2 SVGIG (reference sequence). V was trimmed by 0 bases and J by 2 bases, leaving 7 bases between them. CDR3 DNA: TGTGCCTGGAGTGTACTGGGGAACTATGGCTACACCTTC. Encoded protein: CAWSVLGNYGYTF.

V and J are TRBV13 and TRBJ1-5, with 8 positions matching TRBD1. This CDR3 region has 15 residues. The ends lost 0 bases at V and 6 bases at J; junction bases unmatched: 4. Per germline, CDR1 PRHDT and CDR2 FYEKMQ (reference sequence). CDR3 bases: TGTGCCAGCAGCTTAGGTGGACAGGGTGGTCAGCCCCAGCATTTT. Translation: CASSLGGQGGQPQHF.

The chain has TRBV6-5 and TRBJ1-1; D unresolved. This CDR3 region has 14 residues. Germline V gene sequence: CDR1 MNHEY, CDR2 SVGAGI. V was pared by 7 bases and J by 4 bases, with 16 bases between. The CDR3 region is CASTNPDGGTEAFF. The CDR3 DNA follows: TGTGCCAGCACCAACCCGGATGGTGGCACTGAAGCTTTCTTT.

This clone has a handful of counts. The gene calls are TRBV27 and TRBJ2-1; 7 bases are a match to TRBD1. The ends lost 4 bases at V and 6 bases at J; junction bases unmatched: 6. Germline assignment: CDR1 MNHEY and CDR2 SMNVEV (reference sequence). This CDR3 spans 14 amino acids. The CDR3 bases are TGTGCCAGCAGTTCGACAGGGCCGCCCAATGAGCAGTTCTTC. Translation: CASSSTGPPNEQFF.

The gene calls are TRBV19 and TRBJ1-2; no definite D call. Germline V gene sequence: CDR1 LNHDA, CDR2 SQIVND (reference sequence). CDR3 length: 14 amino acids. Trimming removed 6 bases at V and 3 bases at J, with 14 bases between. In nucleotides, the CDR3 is TGTGCCAGTAGCCGGGTCCTATGGGACTATGGCTACACCTTC. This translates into CASSRVLWDYGYTF.

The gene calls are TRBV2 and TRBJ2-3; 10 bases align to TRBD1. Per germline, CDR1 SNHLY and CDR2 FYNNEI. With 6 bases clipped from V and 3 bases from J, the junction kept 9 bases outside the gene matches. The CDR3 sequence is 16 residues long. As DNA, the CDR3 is TGTGCCAGCAGATCTGAGGGACAGGGGATAACAGATACGCAGTATTTT. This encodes CASRSEGQGITDTQYF.

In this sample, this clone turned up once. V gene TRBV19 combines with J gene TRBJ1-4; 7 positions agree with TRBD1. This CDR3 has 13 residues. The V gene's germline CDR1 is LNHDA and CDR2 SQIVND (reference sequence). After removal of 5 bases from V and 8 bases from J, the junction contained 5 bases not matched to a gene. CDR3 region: CASSLGQPEKLFF. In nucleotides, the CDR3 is TGTGCCAGTAGTTTGGGACAGCCGGAAAAACTGTTTTTT.

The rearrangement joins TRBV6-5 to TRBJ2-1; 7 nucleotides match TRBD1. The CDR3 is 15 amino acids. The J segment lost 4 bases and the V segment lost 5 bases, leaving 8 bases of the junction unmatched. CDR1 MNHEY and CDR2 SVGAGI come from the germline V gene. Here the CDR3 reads CASSLPRDRYNEQFF. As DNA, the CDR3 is TGTGCCAGCAGTCTACCTCGGGACAGATACAATGAGCAGTTCTTC.

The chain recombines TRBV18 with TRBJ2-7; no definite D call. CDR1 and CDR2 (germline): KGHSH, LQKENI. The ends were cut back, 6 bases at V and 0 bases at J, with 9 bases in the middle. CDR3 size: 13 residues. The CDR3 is CASSISHSYEQYF. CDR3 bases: TGTGCCAGCTCCATTAGTCACTCCTACGAGCAGTACTTC.

The CDR3 here is CASSLDLYARLAGWETQYF. In DNA, the CDR3 is TGTGCCAGCAGCTTAGACCTTTACGCTCGACTAGCGGGGTGGGAGACCCAGTACTTC. The gene calls are TRBV7-3 and TRBJ2-5, with 11 nucleotides matching TRBD2. J lost 5 bases, V lost 2 bases, and 16 bases had no gene match. The CDR3 consists of 19 residues. Germline lookup yields CDR1 SGHTA and CDR2 FQGTGA.

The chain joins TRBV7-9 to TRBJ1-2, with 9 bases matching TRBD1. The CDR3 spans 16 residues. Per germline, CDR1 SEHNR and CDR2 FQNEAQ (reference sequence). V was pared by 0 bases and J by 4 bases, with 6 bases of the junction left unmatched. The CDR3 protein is CASSLAPGTGPYGYTF. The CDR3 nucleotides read TGTGCCAGCAGCTTAGCCCCCGGGACAGGGCCCTATGGCTACACCTTC.

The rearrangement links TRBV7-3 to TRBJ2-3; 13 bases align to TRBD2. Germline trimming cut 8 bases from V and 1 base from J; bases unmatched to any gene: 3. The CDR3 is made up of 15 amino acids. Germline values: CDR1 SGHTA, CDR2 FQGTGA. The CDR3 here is CASSGTSGGTDTQYF. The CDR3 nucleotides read TGTGCCAGCTCCGGGACTAGCGGGGGCACAGATACGCAGTATTTT.

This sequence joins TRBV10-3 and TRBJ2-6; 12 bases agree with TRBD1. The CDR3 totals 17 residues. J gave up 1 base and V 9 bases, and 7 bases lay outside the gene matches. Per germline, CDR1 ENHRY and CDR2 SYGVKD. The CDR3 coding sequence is TGTGCCATAAAGGGACAGGGGGCAGTTTCTGGGGCCAACGTCCTGACTTTC. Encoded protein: CAIKGQGAVSGANVLTF.

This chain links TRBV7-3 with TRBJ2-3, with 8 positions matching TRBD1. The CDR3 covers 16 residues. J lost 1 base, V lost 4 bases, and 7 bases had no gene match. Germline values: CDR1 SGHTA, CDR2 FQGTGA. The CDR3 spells CASSSPLTGGTDTQYF. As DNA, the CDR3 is TGTGCCAGCAGCTCCCCCTTGACAGGGGGCACAGATACGCAGTATTTT.

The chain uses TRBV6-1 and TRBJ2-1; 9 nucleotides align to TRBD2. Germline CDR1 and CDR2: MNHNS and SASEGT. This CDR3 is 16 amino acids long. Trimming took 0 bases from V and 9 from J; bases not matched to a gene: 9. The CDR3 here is CASSEAAGGRRGEQFF. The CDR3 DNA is TGTGCCAGCAGTGAAGCTGCGGGGGGGCGGAGGGGTGAGCAGTTCTTC.

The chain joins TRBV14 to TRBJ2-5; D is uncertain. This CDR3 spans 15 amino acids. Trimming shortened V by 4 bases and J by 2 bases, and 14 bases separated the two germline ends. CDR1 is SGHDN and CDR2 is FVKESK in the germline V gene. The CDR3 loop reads CASSLVKGKQETQYF. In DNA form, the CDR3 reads TGTGCCAGCAGCCTTGTTAAGGGAAAGCAAGAGACCCAGTACTTC.

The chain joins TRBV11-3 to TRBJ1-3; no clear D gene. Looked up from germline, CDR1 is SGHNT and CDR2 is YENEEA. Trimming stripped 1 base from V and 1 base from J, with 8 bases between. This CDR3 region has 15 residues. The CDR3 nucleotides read TGTGCCAGCAGCTTAGGCTCGGAATCTGGAAACACCATATATTTT. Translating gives CASSLGSESGNTIYF.

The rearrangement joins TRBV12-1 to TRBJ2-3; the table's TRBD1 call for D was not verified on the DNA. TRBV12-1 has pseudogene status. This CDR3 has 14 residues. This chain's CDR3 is CASSSGGAEDTQYF. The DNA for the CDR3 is TGTGCCAGCAGTTCAGGGGGCGCAGAAGATACGCAGTATTTT.